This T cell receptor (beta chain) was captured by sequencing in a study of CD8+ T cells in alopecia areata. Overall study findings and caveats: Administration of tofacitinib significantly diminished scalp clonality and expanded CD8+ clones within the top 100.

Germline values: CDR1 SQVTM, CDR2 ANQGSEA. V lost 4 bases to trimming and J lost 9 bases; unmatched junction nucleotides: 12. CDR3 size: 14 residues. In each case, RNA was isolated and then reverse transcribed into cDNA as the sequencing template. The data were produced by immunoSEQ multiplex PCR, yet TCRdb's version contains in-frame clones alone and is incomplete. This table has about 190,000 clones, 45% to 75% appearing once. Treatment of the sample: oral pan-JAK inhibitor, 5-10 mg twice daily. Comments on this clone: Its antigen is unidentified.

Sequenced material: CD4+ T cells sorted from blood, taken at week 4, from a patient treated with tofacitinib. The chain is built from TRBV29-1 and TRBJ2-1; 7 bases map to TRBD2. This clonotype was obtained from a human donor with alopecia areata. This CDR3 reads CSVVPGGYGGEQFF. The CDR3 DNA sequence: TGCAGCGTTGTTCCGGGAGGATACGGCGGTGAGCAGTTCTTC.